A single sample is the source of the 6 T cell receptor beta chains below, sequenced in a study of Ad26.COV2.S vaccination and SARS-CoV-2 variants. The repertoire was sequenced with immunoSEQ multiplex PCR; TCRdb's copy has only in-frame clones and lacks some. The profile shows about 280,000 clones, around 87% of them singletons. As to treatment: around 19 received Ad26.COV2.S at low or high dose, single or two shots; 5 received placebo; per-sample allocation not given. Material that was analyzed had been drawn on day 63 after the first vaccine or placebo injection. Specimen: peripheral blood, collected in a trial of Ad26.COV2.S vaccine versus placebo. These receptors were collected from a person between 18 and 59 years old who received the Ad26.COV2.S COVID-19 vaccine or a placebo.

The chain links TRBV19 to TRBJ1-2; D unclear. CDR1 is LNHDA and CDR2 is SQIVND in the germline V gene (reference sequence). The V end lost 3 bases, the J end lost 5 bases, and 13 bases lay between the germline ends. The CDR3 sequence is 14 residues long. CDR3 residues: CASSIGSSEYGYTF. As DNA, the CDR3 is TGTGCCAGTAGTATTGGTTCGTCAGAATATGGCTACACCTTC.

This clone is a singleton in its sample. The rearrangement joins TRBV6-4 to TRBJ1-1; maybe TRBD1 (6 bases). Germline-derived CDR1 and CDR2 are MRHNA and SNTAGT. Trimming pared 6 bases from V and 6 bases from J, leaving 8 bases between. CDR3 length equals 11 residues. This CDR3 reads CASRTGAEAFF. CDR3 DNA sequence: TGTGCCAGCAGGACAGGCGCTGAAGCTTTCTTT.

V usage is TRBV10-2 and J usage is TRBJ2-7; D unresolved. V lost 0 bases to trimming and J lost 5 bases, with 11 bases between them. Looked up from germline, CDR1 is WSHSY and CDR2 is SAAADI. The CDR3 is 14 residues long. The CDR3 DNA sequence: TGCGCCAGCAGTGAGTCAGCCCCTTCCCACGAGCAGTACTTC. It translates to CASSESAPSHEQYF.

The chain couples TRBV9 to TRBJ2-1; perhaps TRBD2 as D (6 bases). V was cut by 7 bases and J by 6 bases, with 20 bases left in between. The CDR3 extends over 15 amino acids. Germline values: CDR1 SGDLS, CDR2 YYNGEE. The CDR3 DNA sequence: TGTGCCAGCGACCGCGGGGCCAATCTGTTCAATGAGCAGTTCTTC. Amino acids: CASDRGANLFNEQFF. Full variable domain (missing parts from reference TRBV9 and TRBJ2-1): DSGVTQTPKHLITATGQRVTLRCSPRSGDLSVYWYQQSLDQGLQFLIQYYNGEERAKGNILERFSAQQFPDLHSELNLSSLELGDSALYFCASDRGANLFNEQFFGPGTRLTVL.

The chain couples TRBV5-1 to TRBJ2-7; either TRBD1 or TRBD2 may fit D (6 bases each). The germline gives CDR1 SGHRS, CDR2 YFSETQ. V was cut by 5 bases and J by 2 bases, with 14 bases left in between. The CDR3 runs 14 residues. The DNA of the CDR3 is TGCGCCAGCAGGGCGGGATCAGGGGCCTACGAGCAGTACTTC. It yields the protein CASRAGSGAYEQYF.

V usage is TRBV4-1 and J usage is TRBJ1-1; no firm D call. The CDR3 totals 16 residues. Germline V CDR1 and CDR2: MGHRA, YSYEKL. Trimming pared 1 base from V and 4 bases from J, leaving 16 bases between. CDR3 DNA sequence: TGCGCCAGCAGCCAAGGGGCTAGGAGGGAGAGCACTGAAGCTTTCTTT. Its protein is CASSQGARRESTEAFF.